This entry features one TCR beta chain sequence. The CDR3 covers 12 residues. V was pared by 6 bases and J by 13 bases, with 18 bases between. The germline CDR1 and CDR2 sequences are MNHNY and SVGAGI (reference sequence). One Seattle source followed patients from active infection through their disease course. The data belong to a study of blood T cell repertoires in COVID-19. For the study at large: Donors in the United States, Italy and Spain gave samples during acute or convalescent COVID-19. Sources were T cells, B-cell-depleted T cells, or PBMCs; the material itself was cDNA or gDNA.

Authors' analysis steps: Cell counts per sample came from amplifying reference gene primers. Sequencing used immunoSEQ multiplex PCR; TCRdb keeps in-frame clones, though not all of them. Clone size and the V and J calls come from that table; the DNA yielded D and trimming. Of approximately 460,000 clones listed, 75% to 90% are singletons. The TCR sequence derives from a man aged 18-30 years with COVID-19, enrolled during active disease. The chain links TRBV6-6 to TRBJ1-1; D possibly corresponds to TRBD1 (6 bases). Specimen: peripheral blood. The CDR3 loop reads CASRQGGVKLFF. The CDR3 DNA reads TGTGCCAGCAGACAGGGTGGGGTGAAGCTTTTCTTT.